A single TCR beta chain is shown here with its context. In the authors' workflow: Estimated nucleated cell counts came from reference gene primer amplification. The protocol was immunoSEQ multiplex PCR, while the TCRdb copy is restricted to in-frame clones and leaves out a portion. The V and J calls and the clone size are those of that table, but D and trimming were determined from the DNA. The data contain about 130,000 clones, under 85% of them singletons. The data are from a study of blood T cell repertoires in COVID-19. In the study overall: Some COVID-19 samples were acute and others convalescent; all came from the United States, Italy and Spain. PBMCs, B-cell-depleted T cells, or T cells were the source of the cDNA or gDNA that made up the material.

The origin of this receptor is a woman aged 55 to 70 with acute or convalescent COVID-19. The sample comprised peripheral blood.

CDR3 DNA sequence: TGTGCCAGCAGCTTAGGTCAGGGGGACACTGAAGCTTTCTTT. It specifies CASSLGQGDTEAFF. The chain combines TRBV11-3 with TRBJ1-1; 7 bases line up with TRBD1. After removal of 1 base from V and 3 bases from J, the junction contained 2 bases not matched to a gene. The CDR3 is made up of 14 amino acids. The V gene's germline CDR1 is SGHNT and CDR2 YENEEA.